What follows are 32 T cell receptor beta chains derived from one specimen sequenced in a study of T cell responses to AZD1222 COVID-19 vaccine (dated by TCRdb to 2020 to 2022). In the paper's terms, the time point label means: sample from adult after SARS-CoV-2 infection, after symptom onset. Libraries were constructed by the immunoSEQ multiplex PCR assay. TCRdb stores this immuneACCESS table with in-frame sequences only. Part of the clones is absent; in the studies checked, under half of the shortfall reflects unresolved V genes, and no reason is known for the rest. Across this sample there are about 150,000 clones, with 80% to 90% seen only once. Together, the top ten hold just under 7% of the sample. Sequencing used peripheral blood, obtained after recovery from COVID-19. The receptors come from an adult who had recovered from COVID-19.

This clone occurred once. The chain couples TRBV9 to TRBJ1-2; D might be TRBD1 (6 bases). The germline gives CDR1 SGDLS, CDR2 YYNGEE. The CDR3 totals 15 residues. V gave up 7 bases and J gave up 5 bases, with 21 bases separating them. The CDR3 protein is CASAKGAGDKYGYTF. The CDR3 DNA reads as TGTGCCAGCGCTAAAGGGGCAGGGGACAAATATGGCTACACCTTC.

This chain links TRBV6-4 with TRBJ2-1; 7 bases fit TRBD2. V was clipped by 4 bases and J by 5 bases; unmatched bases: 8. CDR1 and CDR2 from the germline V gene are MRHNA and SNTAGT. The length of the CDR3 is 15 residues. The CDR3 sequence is CASSVSGEGHNEQFF. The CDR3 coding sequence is TGTGCCAGCAGTGTGTCGGGGGAGGGCCACAATGAGCAGTTCTTC.

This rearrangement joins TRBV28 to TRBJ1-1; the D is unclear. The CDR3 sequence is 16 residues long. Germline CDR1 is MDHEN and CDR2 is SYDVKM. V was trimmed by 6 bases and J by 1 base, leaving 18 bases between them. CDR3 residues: CASSLGRRARNTEAFF. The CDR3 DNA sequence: TGTGCCAGCAGCCTCGGCAGGAGGGCTCGGAACACTGAAGCTTTCTTT.

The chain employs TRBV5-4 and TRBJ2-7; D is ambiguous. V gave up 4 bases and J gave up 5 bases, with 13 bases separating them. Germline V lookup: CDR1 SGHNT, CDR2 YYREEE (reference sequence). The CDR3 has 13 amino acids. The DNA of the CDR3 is TGTGCCAGCAGCCGAAGTTGGACGGACGAGCAGTACTTC. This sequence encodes CASSRSWTDEQYF. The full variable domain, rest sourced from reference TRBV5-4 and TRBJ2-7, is ETGVTQSPTHLIKTRGQQVTLRCSSQSGHNTVSWYQQALGQGPQFIFQYYREEENGRGNFPPRFSGLQFPNYSSELNVNALELDDSALYLCASSRSWTDEQYFGPGTRLTVT.

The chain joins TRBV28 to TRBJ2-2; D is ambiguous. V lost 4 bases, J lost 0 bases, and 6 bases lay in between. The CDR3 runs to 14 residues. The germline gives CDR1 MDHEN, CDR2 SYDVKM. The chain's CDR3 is CASSYPTNTGELFF. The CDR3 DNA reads TGTGCCAGCAGTTACCCGACGAACACCGGGGAGCTGTTTTTT.

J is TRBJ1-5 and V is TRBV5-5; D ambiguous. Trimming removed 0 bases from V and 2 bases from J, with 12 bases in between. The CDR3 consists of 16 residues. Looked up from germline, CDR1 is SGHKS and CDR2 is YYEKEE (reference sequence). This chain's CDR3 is CASSLVGGRGNQPQHF. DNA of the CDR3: TGTGCCAGCAGCTTGGTAGGAGGGCGAGGCAATCAGCCCCAGCATTTT.

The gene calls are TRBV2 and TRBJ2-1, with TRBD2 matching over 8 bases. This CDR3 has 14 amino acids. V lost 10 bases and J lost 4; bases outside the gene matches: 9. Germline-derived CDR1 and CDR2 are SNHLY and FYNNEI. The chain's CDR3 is CATRAEREYNEQFF. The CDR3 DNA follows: TGTGCCACCCGTGCGGAGCGGGAGTACAATGAGCAGTTCTTC.

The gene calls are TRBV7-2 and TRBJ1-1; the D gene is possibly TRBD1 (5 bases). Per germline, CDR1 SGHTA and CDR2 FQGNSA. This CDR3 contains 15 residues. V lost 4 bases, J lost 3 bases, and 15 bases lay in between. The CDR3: CASSSVGGMYTEAFF. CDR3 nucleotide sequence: TGTGCCAGCAGCTCAGTGGGGGGGATGTACACTGAAGCTTTCTTT.

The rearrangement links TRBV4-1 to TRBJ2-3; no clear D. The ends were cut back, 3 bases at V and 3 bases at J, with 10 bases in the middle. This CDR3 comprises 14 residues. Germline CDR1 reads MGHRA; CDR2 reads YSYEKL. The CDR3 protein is CASSQAFVTDTQYF. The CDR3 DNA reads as TGCGCCAGCAGCCAGGCGTTTGTTACAGATACGCAGTATTTT.

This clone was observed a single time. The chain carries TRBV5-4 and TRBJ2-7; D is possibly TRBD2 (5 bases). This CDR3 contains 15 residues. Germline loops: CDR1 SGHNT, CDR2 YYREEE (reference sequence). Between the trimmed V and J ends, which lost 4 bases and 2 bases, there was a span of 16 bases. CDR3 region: CASSERSGSTYEQYF. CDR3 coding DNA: TGTGCCAGCAGCGAGAGGAGCGGTTCAACCTACGAGCAGTACTTC.

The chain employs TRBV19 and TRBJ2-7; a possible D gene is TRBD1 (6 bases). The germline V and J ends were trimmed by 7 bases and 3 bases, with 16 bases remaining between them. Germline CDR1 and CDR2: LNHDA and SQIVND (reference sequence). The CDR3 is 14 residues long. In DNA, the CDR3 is TGTGCCAGTATCTTAAGACAGGTTCTCTACGAGCAGTACTTC. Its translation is CASILRQVLYEQYF.

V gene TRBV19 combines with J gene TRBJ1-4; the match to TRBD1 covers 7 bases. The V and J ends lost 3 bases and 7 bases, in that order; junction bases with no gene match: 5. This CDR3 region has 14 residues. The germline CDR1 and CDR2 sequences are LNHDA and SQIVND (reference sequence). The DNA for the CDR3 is TGTGCCAGTAGTATGCGACAGGGCGGTGAAAAACTGTTTTTT. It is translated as CASSMRQGGEKLFF.

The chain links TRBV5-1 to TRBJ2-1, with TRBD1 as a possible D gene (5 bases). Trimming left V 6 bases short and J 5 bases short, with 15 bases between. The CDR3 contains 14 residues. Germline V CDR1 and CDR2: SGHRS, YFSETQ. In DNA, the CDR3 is TGCGCCAGCAATGGGGCAGCTTCGAACAATGAGCAGTTCTTC. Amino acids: CASNGAASNNEQFF.

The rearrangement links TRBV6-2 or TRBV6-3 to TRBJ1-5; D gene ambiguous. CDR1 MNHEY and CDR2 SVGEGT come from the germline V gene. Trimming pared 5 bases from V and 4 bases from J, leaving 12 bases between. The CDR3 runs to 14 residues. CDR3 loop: CASSPSRGNQPQHF. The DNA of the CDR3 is TGTGCCAGCAGTCCCTCTAGAGGAAATCAGCCCCAGCATTTT.

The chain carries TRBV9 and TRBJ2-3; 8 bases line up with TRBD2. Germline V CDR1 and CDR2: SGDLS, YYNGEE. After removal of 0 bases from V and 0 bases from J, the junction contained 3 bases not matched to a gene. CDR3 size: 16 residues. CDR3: CASSVGASGSTDTQYF. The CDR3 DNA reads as TGTGCCAGCAGCGTAGGGGCTAGCGGGAGCACAGATACGCAGTATTTT.

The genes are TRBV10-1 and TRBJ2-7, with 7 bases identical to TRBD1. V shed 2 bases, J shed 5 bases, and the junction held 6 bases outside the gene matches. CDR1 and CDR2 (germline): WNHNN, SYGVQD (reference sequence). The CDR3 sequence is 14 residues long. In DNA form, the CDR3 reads TGCGCCAGCAGTGAGCAGACAGGGAAAGACGAGCAGTACTTC. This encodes CASSEQTGKDEQYF.

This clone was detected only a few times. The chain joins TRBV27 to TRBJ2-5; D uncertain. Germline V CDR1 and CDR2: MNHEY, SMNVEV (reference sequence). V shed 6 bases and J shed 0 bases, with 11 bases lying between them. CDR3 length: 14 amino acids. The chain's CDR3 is CASSPRHHQETQYF. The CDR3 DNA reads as TGTGCCAGCAGCCCTAGACACCACCAAGAGACCCAGTACTTC.

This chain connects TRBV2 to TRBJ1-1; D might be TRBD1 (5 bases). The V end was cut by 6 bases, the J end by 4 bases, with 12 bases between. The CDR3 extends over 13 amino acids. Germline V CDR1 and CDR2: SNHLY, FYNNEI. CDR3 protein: CASRLGDGTEAFF. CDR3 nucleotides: TGTGCCAGCAGACTAGGGGATGGCACTGAAGCTTTCTTT.

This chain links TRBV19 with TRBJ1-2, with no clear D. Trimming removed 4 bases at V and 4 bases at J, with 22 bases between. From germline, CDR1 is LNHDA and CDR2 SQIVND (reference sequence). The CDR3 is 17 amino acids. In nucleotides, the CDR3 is TGTGCCAGTAGTACCGTCCCGACGAGACCTTCTACCTATGGCTACACCTTC. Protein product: CASSTVPTRPSTYGYTF.

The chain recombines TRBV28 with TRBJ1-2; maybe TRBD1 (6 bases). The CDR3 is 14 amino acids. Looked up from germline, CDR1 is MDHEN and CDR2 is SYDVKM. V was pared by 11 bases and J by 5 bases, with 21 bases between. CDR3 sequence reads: CASLTSGANYGYTF. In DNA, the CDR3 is TGTGCCTCTCTTACCTCAGGGGCAAATTATGGCTACACCTTC.

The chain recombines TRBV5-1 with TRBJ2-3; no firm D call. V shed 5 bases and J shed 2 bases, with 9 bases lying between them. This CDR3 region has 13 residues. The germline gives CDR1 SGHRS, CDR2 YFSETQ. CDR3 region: CASRSSDTDTQYF. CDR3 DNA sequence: TGCGCCAGCAGAAGTTCTGACACAGATACGCAGTATTTT.

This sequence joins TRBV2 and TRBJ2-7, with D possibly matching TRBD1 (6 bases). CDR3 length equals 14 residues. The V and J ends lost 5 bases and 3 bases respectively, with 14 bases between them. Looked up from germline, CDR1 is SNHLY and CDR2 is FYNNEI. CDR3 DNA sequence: TGTGCCAGCAGTTCACAGGGCCCGGGCTACGAGCAGTACTTC. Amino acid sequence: CASSSQGPGYEQYF.

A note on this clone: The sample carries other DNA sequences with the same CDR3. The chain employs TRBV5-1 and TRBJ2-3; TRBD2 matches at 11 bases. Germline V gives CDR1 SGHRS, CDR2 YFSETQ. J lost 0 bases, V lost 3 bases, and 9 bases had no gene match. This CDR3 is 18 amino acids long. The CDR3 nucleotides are TGCGCCAGCAGCTCTGGGACTAGCGGATCCCTTAGCACAGATACGCAGTATTTT. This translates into CASSSGTSGSLSTDTQYF. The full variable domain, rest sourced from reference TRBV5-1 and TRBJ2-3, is KAGVTQTPRYLIKTRGQQVTLSCSPISGHRSVSWYQQTPGQGLQFLFEYFSETQRNKGNFPGRFSGRQFSNSRSEMNVSTLELGDSALYLCASSSGTSGSLSTDTQYFGPGTRLTVL.

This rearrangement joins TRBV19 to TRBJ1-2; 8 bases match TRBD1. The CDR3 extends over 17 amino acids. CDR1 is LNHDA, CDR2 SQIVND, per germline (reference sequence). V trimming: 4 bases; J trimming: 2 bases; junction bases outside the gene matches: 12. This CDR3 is CASSKTPQGALNYGYTF. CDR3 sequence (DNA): TGTGCCAGTAGTAAAACCCCTCAGGGGGCTTTAAACTATGGCTACACCTTC. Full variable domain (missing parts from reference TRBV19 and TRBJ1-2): DGGITQSPKYLFRKEGQNVTLSCEQNLNHDAMYWYRQDPGQGLRLIYYSQIVNDFQKGDIAEGYSVSREKKESFPLTVTSAQKNPTAFYLCASSKTPQGALNYGYTFGSGTRLTVV.

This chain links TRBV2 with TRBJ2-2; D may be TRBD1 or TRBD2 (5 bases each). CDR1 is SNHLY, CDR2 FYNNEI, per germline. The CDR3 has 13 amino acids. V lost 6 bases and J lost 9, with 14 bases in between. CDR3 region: CASSGTGSRELFF. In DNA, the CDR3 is TGTGCCAGCAGCGGGACGGGCAGTCGGGAGCTGTTTTTT.

CDR3 nucleotide sequence: TGTGCCAGCAGTCTCGGACTAGCGGGGCCGAATGAGCAGTTCTTC. This gives the protein CASSLGLAGPNEQFF. The chain is built from TRBV27 and TRBJ2-1, with 12 bases fitting TRBD2. V lost 5 bases to trimming and J lost 7 bases; unmatched junction nucleotides: 6. Germline CDR1 reads MNHEY; CDR2 reads SMNVEV (reference sequence). The CDR3 sequence is 15 residues long.

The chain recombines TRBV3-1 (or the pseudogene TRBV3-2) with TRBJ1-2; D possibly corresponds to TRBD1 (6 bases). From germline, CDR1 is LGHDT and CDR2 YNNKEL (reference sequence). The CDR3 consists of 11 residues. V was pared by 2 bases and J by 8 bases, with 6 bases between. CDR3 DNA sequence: TGTGCCAGCAGCCAACAGGGGGGCTACACCTTC. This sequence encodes CASSQQGGYTF.

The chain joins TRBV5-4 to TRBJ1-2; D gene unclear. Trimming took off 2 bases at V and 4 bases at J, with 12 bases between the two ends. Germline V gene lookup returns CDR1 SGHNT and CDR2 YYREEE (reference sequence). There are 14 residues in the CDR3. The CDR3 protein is CASSFNYGSYGYTF. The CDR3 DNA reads TGTGCCAGCAGCTTTAACTACGGTAGCTATGGCTACACCTTC.

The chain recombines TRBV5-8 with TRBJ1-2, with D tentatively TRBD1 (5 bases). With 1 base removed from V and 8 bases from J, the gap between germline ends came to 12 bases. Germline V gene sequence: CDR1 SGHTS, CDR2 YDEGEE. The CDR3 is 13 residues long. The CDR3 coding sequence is TGTGCCAGCAGCTTGAGGCAGGGAGAGGGCTACACCTTC. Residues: CASSLRQGEGYTF. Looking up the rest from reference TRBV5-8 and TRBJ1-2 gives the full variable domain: EAGVTQSPTHLIKTRGQQATLRCSPISGHTSVYWYQQALGLGLQFLLWYDEGEERNRGNFPPRFSGRQFPNYSSELNVNALELEDSALYLCASSLRQGEGYTFGSGTRLTVV.

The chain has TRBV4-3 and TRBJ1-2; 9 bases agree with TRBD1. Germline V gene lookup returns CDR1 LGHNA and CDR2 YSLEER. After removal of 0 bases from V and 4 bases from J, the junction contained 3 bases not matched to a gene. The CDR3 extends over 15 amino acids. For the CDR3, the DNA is TGCGCCAGCAGCCAAGAACAGGGGGCCAGCTATGGCTACACCTTC. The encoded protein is CASSQEQGASYGYTF.

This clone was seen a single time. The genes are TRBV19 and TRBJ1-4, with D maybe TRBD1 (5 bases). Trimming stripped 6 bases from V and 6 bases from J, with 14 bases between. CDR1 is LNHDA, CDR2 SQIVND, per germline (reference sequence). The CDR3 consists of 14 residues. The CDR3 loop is CASRPQVPDEKLFF. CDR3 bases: TGTGCCAGTAGACCACAGGTTCCGGATGAAAAACTGTTTTTT.

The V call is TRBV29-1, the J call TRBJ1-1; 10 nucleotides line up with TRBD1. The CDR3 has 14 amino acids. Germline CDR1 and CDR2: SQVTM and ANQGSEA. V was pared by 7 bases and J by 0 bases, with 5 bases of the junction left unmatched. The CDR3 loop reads CSGDRGPMNTEAFF. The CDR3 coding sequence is TGCAGCGGCGACAGGGGGCCTATGAACACTGAAGCTTTCTTT.